The 23 T cell receptor beta chains in this list originate from one sample, sequenced in a study of blood T cell repertoires in COVID-19. TCRdb's copy holds only in-frame clones and misses some; the assay was immunoSEQ multiplex PCR. The table includes 140,000 to 150,000 clones, about 87% detected once. Sequencing was performed on peripheral blood. The receptors originated from a woman aged 45-60 years with acute or convalescent COVID-19.

CDR3 sequence reads: CASSRTSGPTDTQYF. For the CDR3, the DNA is TGTGCCAGCAGCCGGACTAGCGGTCCCACAGATACGCAGTATTTT. The J gene is TRBJ2-3, the V gene TRBV7-3; 10 bases fit TRBD2. V lost 5 bases, J lost 2 bases, and 4 bases stayed unmatched. This CDR3 is built from 15 residues. Per germline, CDR1 SGHTA and CDR2 FQGTGA.

This clone was counted only a few times. This CDR3 reads CASTSGRGFTDTQYF. The CDR3 DNA reads as TGTGCCAGCACGAGCGGGAGGGGATTCACAGATACGCAGTATTTT. The gene calls are TRBV5-4 and TRBJ2-3, with 10 bases aligning to TRBD2. From germline, CDR1 is SGHNT and CDR2 YYREEE (reference sequence). This CDR3 has 15 amino acids. J gave up 2 bases and V 6 bases, and 6 bases lay outside the gene matches.

The chain combines TRBV28 with TRBJ1-4; no clear D. V lost 6 bases, J lost 3 bases, and 11 bases lay in between. Germline V CDR1 and CDR2: MDHEN, SYDVKM. The CDR3 sequence is 14 residues long. In DNA form, the CDR3 reads TGTGCCAGCAGCCCGGTCAGGTCTAATGAAAAACTGTTTTTT. As protein: CASSPVRSNEKLFF.

The chain employs TRBV29-1 and TRBJ2-5, with 10 bases identical to TRBD1. Unmatched junction bases numbered 12, after V lost 7 bases and J lost 4 bases. Germline loops: CDR1 SQVTM, CDR2 ANQGSEA. The CDR3 covers 15 residues. The DNA of the CDR3 is TGCAGCGCCAGCGGGTACTGGGACAGGGGAGAGACCCAGTACTTC. This sequence encodes CSASGYWDRGETQYF.

The chain uses TRBV5-1 and TRBJ1-2; 8 bases are shared with TRBD1. In germline, CDR1 is SGHRS, CDR2 YFSETQ. J was trimmed by 8 bases and V by 2 bases; bases with no gene match: 14. The CDR3 sequence is 16 residues long. CDR3 in DNA: TGCGCCAGCAGCTTTGATTCCTCTGTGGACAGGGAAGGCTACACCTTC. Translated, it gives CASSFDSSVDREGYTF.

The rearrangement joins TRBV6-5 to TRBJ1-2; the match to TRBD1 covers 9 bases. V was pared by 6 bases and J by 4 bases, with 9 bases of the junction left unmatched. This CDR3 has 15 residues. CDR1 is MNHEY and CDR2 is SVGAGI in the germline V gene. CDR3 loop: CASSPWTGAPYGYTF. CDR3 DNA sequence: TGTGCCAGCAGCCCCTGGACAGGGGCCCCCTATGGCTACACCTTC.

CDR3 protein: CASSRGTSGYEQYF. The CDR3, as DNA: TGTGCCAGCAGTCGTGGGACTAGCGGGTACGAGCAGTACTTC. The rearrangement uses TRBV6-5 and TRBJ2-7; 12 bases agree with TRBD2. In germline, CDR1 is MNHEY, CDR2 SVGAGI. The length of the CDR3 is 14 residues. Trimming at V came to 5 bases and at J to 4 bases, leaving 3 bases not matched to a gene.

This clone has a single count. The V call is TRBV19, the J call TRBJ1-5; D uncertain. Trimming took 3 bases from V and 2 from J, leaving 8 bases between them. This CDR3 contains 14 residues. Germline loops: CDR1 LNHDA, CDR2 SQIVND (reference sequence). The CDR3 protein is CASSIEKGNQPQHF. DNA for the CDR3: TGTGCCAGTAGTATTGAGAAAGGCAATCAGCCCCAGCATTTT.

The chain recombines TRBV5-1 with TRBJ2-7, with 7 bases that match TRBD2. Germline CDR1 is SGHRS and CDR2 is YFSETQ. The V segment lost 0 bases and the J segment 2 bases; nucleotides outside the gene matches: 11. The CDR3 loop spans 17 amino acids. CDR3 coding DNA: TGCGCCAGCAGCTTGGCCCTAAGCGGGGAGGTGGCCTACGAGCAGTACTTC. It codes for CASSLALSGEVAYEQYF. Full variable domain (rest looked up from reference TRBV5-1 and TRBJ2-7): KAGVTQTPRYLIKTRGQQVTLSCSPISGHRSVSWYQQTPGQGLQFLFEYFSETQRNKGNFPGRFSGRQFSNSRSEMNVSTLELGDSALYLCASSLALSGEVAYEQYFGPGTRLTVT.

This chain joins TRBV28 and TRBJ2-1; 10 bases align to TRBD2. The ends lost 0 bases at V and 7 bases at J; junction bases unmatched: 9. This CDR3 has 17 amino acids. CDR1 and CDR2 (germline): MDHEN, SYDVKM. CDR3 bases: TGTGCCAGCAGTTTATGGGGGCTAGCGGGGGCGAGGAATGAGCAGTTCTTC. Translated: CASSLWGLAGARNEQFF.

The chain links TRBV19 to TRBJ2-7; 11 nucleotides line up with TRBD2. Trimming took 2 bases from V and 0 from J; bases not matched to a gene: 0. The length of the CDR3 is 15 residues. Germline-derived CDR1 and CDR2 are LNHDA and SQIVND (reference sequence). CDR3 DNA: TGTGCCAGTAGTATAACTAGCGGGGGCTCCTACGAGCAGTACTTC. It specifies CASSITSGGSYEQYF.

The rearrangement links TRBV15 to TRBJ2-7; 7 bases map to TRBD1. The ends lost 0 bases at V and 6 bases at J; junction bases unmatched: 5. Germline CDR1 reads LNHNV; CDR2 reads YYDKDF (reference sequence). The CDR3 contains 14 residues. The CDR3 here is CATSRETGLGEQYF. The CDR3 DNA reads TGTGCCACCAGCAGAGAGACAGGGCTCGGCGAGCAGTACTTC.

The chain combines TRBV10-2 with TRBJ1-2, with D perhaps matching TRBD1 (5 bases). CDR1 and CDR2 from the germline V gene are WSHSY and SAAADI. This CDR3 spans 20 amino acids. The V end lost 2 bases, the J end lost 5 bases, and 30 bases lay between the germline ends. As DNA, the CDR3 is TGCGCCAGCAGTGAGCCCCGACCACCTCGGACACTCCTTGAAGGTTATGGCTACACCTTC. Encoded protein: CASSEPRPPRTLLEGYGYTF.

A remark on this clone: This likely comes from a read error, as the CDR3 has no conserved phenylalanine or tryptophan at its end. The DNA is left out, because the CDR3 cannot be placed on it with certainty; the CDR3 is given as TCRdb lists it. The rearrangement uses TRBV2 and TRBJ1-1. CDR1 is SNHLY, CDR2 FYNNEI, per germline. The CDR3 region is 13 residues in length, termini included. Here the CDR3 reads CASSVATGIIPWN.

V gene TRBV6-5 combines with J gene TRBJ1-6; 8 bases are shared with TRBD1. V lost 5 bases to trimming and J lost 7 bases; unmatched junction nucleotides: 4. The CDR3 has 14 amino acids. CDR1 MNHEY and CDR2 SVGAGI come from the germline V gene. CDR3 nucleotides: TGTGCCAGCAGTAGGACAGGGAGGAATTCACCCCTCCACTTT. Translated, it gives CASSRTGRNSPLHF.

This clone was seen a single time. This sequence joins TRBV10-3 and TRBJ1-2, with D unresolved. Trimming shortened V by 4 bases and J by 2 bases, and 8 bases separated the two germline ends. Germline values: CDR1 ENHRY, CDR2 SYGVKD. This CDR3 comprises 13 residues. The CDR3 spells CAISVQQNYGYTF. DNA of the CDR3: TGTGCCATCAGTGTTCAACAGAACTATGGCTACACCTTC.

V and J are TRBV5-1 and TRBJ1-4, with 9 bases fitting TRBD1. The germline V gene has CDR1 SGHRS and CDR2 YFSETQ. This CDR3 region has 15 residues. The V and J ends lost 0 bases and 8 bases, in that order; junction bases with no gene match: 5. Written as DNA, the CDR3 is TGCGCCAGCAGCTTGGCCCCGGGACAGGGCGAAAAACTGTTTTTT. Translated, it gives CASSLAPGQGEKLFF.

The genes are TRBV6-6 and TRBJ2-1; 8 nucleotides agree with TRBD2. The germline V gene encodes CDR1 MNHNY and CDR2 SVGAGI (reference sequence). Germline trimming cut 11 bases from V and 8 bases from J; bases unmatched to any gene: 14. The length of the CDR3 is 14 residues. Here the CDR3 DNA reads TGTGCCGGACGACTGCGCGGGAGGTCTGATGAGCAGTTCTTC. This encodes CAGRLRGRSDEQFF.

The V and J genes are TRBV6-5 and TRBJ2-2, with D perhaps TRBD2 (7 bases). Germline-derived CDR1 and CDR2 are MNHEY and SVGAGI. V was shortened by 6 bases and J by 7 bases, with 12 bases between the two germline ends. The CDR3 sequence is 13 residues long. For the CDR3, the DNA is TGTGCCAGCAGCTCGGGGGGCGACGGGGAGCTGTTTTTT. Protein product: CASSSGGDGELFF.

The chain combines TRBV18 with TRBJ2-3; 8 nucleotides agree with TRBD1. The CDR3 extends over 18 amino acids. Unmatched junction bases numbered 15, after V lost 4 bases and J lost 3 bases. In germline, CDR1 is KGHSH, CDR2 LQKENI. As DNA, the CDR3 is TGTGCCAGCTCACATACCTCGGCTCAGGGGGCTAAAACAGATACGCAGTATTTT. Translating it yields CASSHTSAQGAKTDTQYF.

The rearrangement joins TRBV7-3 to TRBJ1-6; D is unclear. V lost 7 bases and J 7 bases, leaving 14 bases between the germline ends. This CDR3 spans 14 amino acids. The V gene's germline CDR1 is SGHTA and CDR2 FQGTGA. CDR3 protein: CASKESGNNSPLHF. For the CDR3, the DNA is TGTGCCAGCAAGGAATCAGGAAACAATTCACCCCTCCACTTT.

The chain recombines TRBV24-1 with TRBJ2-1; 9 positions match TRBD2. Germline-derived CDR1 and CDR2 are KGHDR and SFDVKD. V shed 2 bases and J 8 bases; nucleotides not matched to a gene: 6. This CDR3 contains 15 residues. CDR3 residues: CATSDSGGGADEQFF. The CDR3, as DNA: TGTGCCACCAGTGATTCCGGCGGGGGGGCTGATGAGCAGTTCTTC.

The V gene is TRBV5-1, the J gene TRBJ1-1; TRBD1 matches 7 bases. Germline V gives CDR1 SGHRS, CDR2 YFSETQ. V lost 8 bases and J lost 3; bases outside the gene matches: 13. This CDR3 contains 15 residues. The CDR3 here is CASKGAQRVDTEAFF. The CDR3 DNA reads as TGCGCCAGTAAGGGGGCGCAAAGGGTGGACACTGAAGCTTTCTTT.